What follows are 13 T cell receptor beta chains derived from one specimen sequenced in a study of shared clonotypes between healthy human individuals. Using immunoSEQ multiplex PCR, the repertoire was profiled, and TCRdb retains in-frame clones only, with some absent. The data show under 1,100,000 clones, 60% to 80% seen once. The sequenced material came from memory CD4+ T cells sorted from blood. Subset in this sample: CD45RA-negative fraction. All receptors come from a man younger than 35 in good health.

The chain employs TRBV5-1 and TRBJ2-4, with TRBD1 matching over 7 bases. Unmatched junction bases numbered 12, after V lost 4 bases and J lost 2 bases. In germline, CDR1 is SGHRS, CDR2 YFSETQ. The length of the CDR3 is 17 residues. In DNA form, the CDR3 reads TGCGCCAGCAGCGGGGACCCAGGGGGAATTCCCAAAAACATTCAGTACTTC. Translated: CASSGDPGGIPKNIQYF.

This clone was seen just once. This rearrangement joins TRBV2 to TRBJ1-1; no definite D call. V was cut by 6 bases and J by 8 bases, with 10 bases left in between. The germline V gene has CDR1 SNHLY and CDR2 FYNNEI. The CDR3 runs to 11 residues. CDR3 protein: CASRAYQEAFF. DNA of the CDR3: TGTGCCAGCAGGGCGTATCAAGAAGCTTTCTTT.

The chain links TRBV11-2 to TRBJ1-1, with D maybe TRBD1 (6 bases). The CDR3 is 14 residues long. V was clipped by 5 bases and J by 7 bases, with 17 bases between them. The germline V gene has CDR1 SGHAT and CDR2 FQNNGV. The chain's CDR3 is CASSHGRGSLEAFF. CDR3 DNA: TGTGCCAGCAGCCACGGAAGGGGGTCGCTTGAAGCTTTCTTT.

The V call is TRBV4-1, the J call TRBJ2-1, with TRBD2 identical over 9 bases. The CDR3 contains 16 residues. The V gene end was trimmed by 0 bases and the J gene end by 8 bases; junction bases not matched to a gene: 8. Germline V gene data show CDR1 as MGHRA and CDR2 as YSYEKL. The CDR3 here is CASSQDSAVAGDEQFF. CDR3 DNA sequence: TGCGCCAGCAGCCAAGATAGCGCGGTAGCGGGGGATGAGCAGTTCTTC.

Of note for this clone: The sample has other DNA sequences that encode this CDR3 too. The rearrangement joins TRBV5-1 to TRBJ2-7; 7 nucleotides match TRBD1. CDR1 is SGHRS and CDR2 is YFSETQ in the germline V gene. The CDR3 consists of 14 residues. The junction had 2 bases not matched to a gene; V was cut back by 0 bases and J by 2 bases. This CDR3 reads CASSLDRGPYEQYF. The CDR3, as DNA: TGCGCCAGCAGCTTGGATAGGGGGCCCTACGAGCAGTACTTC. The full variable domain, in which reference TRBV5-1 and TRBJ2-7 provide the parts outside the CDR3, is KAGVTQTPRYLIKTRGQQVTLSCSPISGHRSVSWYQQTPGQGLQFLFEYFSETQRNKGNFPGRFSGRQFSNSRSEMNVSTLELGDSALYLCASSLDRGPYEQYFGPGTRLTVT.

The rearrangement uses TRBV9 and TRBJ2-1; 7 bases line up with TRBD2. After removal of 1 base from V and 4 bases from J, the junction contained 8 bases not matched to a gene. CDR1 and CDR2 (germline): SGDLS, YYNGEE. The CDR3 spans 16 residues. Written as DNA, the CDR3 is TGTGCCAGCAGCGTACTGTCGGGGGGACCTTACAATGAGCAGTTCTTC. It specifies CASSVLSGGPYNEQFF.

The chain carries TRBV10-2 and TRBJ2-2; D possibly uses TRBD1 or TRBD2 (6 bases each). The CDR3 runs to 14 residues. Germline V gene sequence: CDR1 WSHSY, CDR2 SAAADI. V dropped 6 bases and J dropped 6 bases, with 14 bases sitting between them. This CDR3 is CASSERGAAGELFF. For the CDR3, the DNA is TGCGCCAGCAGCGAGAGGGGGGCTGCCGGGGAGCTGTTTTTT.

V usage is TRBV11-2 and J usage is TRBJ2-7; D uncertain. Germline loops: CDR1 SGHAT, CDR2 FQNNGV. V lost 4 bases to trimming and J lost 10 bases, with 8 bases between them. This CDR3 contains 10 residues. The CDR3 loop reads CASSSFPQYF. CDR3 nucleotide sequence: TGTGCCAGCAGCTCCTTCCCCCAGTACTTC.

The chain combines TRBV5-4 with TRBJ1-2; D is possibly TRBD1 (6 bases). V lost 1 base to trimming and J lost 4 bases, with 8 bases between them. The CDR3 sequence is 13 residues long. Germline loops: CDR1 SGHNT, CDR2 YYREEE (reference sequence). The CDR3 loop is CASSLQGSYGYTF. DNA of the CDR3: TGTGCCAGCAGCTTGCAGGGGAGCTATGGCTACACCTTC.

This clone was counted only a few times. V is TRBV6-5 and J is TRBJ2-7; no reliable D call. The germline V gene encodes CDR1 MNHEY and CDR2 SVGAGI. CDR3 length equals 15 residues. Trimming took 4 bases from V and 4 from J, leaving 17 bases between them. CDR3 protein: CASSSLTLGRYEQYF. CDR3 coding DNA: TGTGCCAGCAGTTCCCTTACCTTAGGGCGGTACGAGCAGTACTTC.

CDR3 sequence (DNA): TGTGCCAGTAGTAACCATCAGGTAGATGGCTACACCTTC. It translates to CASSNHQVDGYTF. The genes are TRBV19 and TRBJ1-2; D is ambiguous. CDR1 LNHDA and CDR2 SQIVND come from the germline V gene (reference sequence). The CDR3 covers 13 residues. Deletions cut 4 bases from V and 6 bases from J, with 12 bases between.

The J gene is TRBJ1-2, the V gene TRBV2, with D tentatively TRBD1 (5 bases). V was cut by 0 bases and J by 4 bases, with 9 bases left in between. The CDR3 sequence is 14 residues long. In germline, CDR1 is SNHLY, CDR2 FYNNEI. CDR3 bases: TGTGCCAGCAGTGAAGCGGGTCAGGGCTATGGCTACACCTTC. Amino acid sequence: CASSEAGQGYGYTF. Full variable domain (outside the CDR3, taken from reference TRBV2 and TRBJ1-2): EPEVTQTPSHQVTQMGQEVILRCVPISNHLYFYWYRQILGQKVEFLVSFYNNEISEKSEIFDDQFSVERPDGSNFTLKIRSTKLEDSAMYFCASSEAGQGYGYTFGSGTRLTVV.

The chain combines TRBV10-3 with TRBJ1-5, with a weak D call TRBD1 (5 bases). Germline CDR1 reads ENHRY; CDR2 reads SYGVKD. Trimming stripped 7 bases from V and 3 bases from J, with 10 bases between. The CDR3 sequence is 13 residues long. CDR3 amino acids: CAINPGPNQPQHF. The CDR3, as DNA: TGTGCCATCAATCCAGGGCCCAATCAGCCCCAGCATTTT.